This TCR beta chain is from a study of T cells in narcolepsy. Points from the study as a whole: Healthy controls reportedly lacked the autoreactive clonotypes serially found in patients' blood.

Generated by immunoSEQ multiplex PCR, the TCRdb table keeps only in-frame clones and is missing some. This sample has tens of thousands of clones, with 80% found just once. Remarks on this clone: What it recognizes is unknown.

V was clipped by 8 bases and J by 8 bases; unmatched bases: 2. The germline gives CDR1 MNHNS, CDR2 SASEGT. The CDR3 extends over 13 amino acids. The material sequenced was memory (CD45RA-) CD4+ T cells from blood. This TCR came from a human donor in good health. J is TRBJ1-6 and V is TRBV6-1; TRBD1 matches at 11 bases. The CDR3 DNA reads as TGTGCCAGCTGGGACAGGGGGGATTCACCCCTCCACTTT. Translating gives CASWDRGDSPLHF.